A single sample gave rise to the 9 T cell receptor beta chains below, sequenced in a study of lymphopenia after photon versus proton radiotherapy. Assay: immunoSEQ multiplex PCR; the TCRdb copy retains only in-frame clones and omits some. The repertoire holds approximately 30,000 clones, with nearly 95% as singletons. Sequencing used peripheral blood, obtained from a patient treated with photon-based radiotherapy. These receptor sequences come from a woman in her 50s with cholangiocarcinoma.

Only one count was recorded for this clone. The chain links TRBV6-1 to TRBJ1-5, with D possibly matching TRBD1 (5 bases). V dropped 3 bases and J dropped 1 base, with 7 bases sitting between them. The CDR3 loop spans 14 amino acids. Germline lookup yields CDR1 MNHNS and CDR2 SASEGT. The CDR3 sequence is CASSDRASNQPQHF. CDR3 coding DNA: TGTGCCAGCAGTGACAGGGCGAGCAATCAGCCCCAGCATTTT.

The J gene is TRBJ2-1, the V gene TRBV13; D not certain. Germline CDR1 is PRHDT and CDR2 is FYEKMQ (reference sequence). The CDR3 runs to 13 residues. V was pared by 0 bases and J by 8 bases, with 8 bases between. The CDR3 region is CASSLGVIDEQFF. The DNA of the CDR3 is TGTGCCAGCAGCTTAGGTGTCATCGATGAGCAGTTCTTC.

This clone was picked up one time. This chain links TRBV10-1 with TRBJ2-7; maybe TRBD1 (6 bases). CDR1 and CDR2 (germline): WNHNN, SYGVQD (reference sequence). The V end was cut by 3 bases, the J end by 2 bases, with 8 bases between. The CDR3 is 13 residues long. CDR3: CASSDDRTYEQYF. CDR3 DNA: TGCGCCAGCAGTGACGACAGGACCTACGAGCAGTACTTC.

This rearrangement joins TRBV27 to TRBJ1-3; maybe TRBD1 (5 bases). V was shortened by 0 bases and J by 0 bases, with 12 bases between the two germline ends. This CDR3 comprises 17 residues. Per germline, CDR1 MNHEY and CDR2 SMNVEV (reference sequence). This chain's CDR3 is CASSLSPGTYSGNTIYF. Written as DNA, the CDR3 is TGTGCCAGCAGTTTATCTCCAGGGACCTACTCTGGAAACACCATATATTTT.

The chain has TRBV7-8 and TRBJ2-7; maybe TRBD1 (5 bases). Germline lookup yields CDR1 SGHVS and CDR2 FQNEAQ. The CDR3 is made up of 16 amino acids. V lost 2 bases to trimming and J lost 0 bases, with 14 bases between them. In nucleotides, the CDR3 is TGTGCCAGCAGCTTACCCCCAGGGATCAGCTCCTACGAGCAGTACTTC. It specifies CASSLPPGISSYEQYF.

This sequence joins TRBV7-9 and TRBJ1-2; 7 bases align to TRBD1. Per germline, CDR1 SEHNR and CDR2 FQNEAQ (reference sequence). The CDR3 is 15 amino acids. V trimming: 0 bases; J trimming: 5 bases; junction bases outside the gene matches: 6. The CDR3 region is CASSLAGQNLYGYTF. The DNA of the CDR3 is TGTGCCAGCAGCTTAGCGGGACAGAACCTATATGGCTACACCTTC.

This chain connects TRBV7-2 to TRBJ2-1; 10 nucleotides align to TRBD1. Germline values: CDR1 SGHTA, CDR2 FQGNSA. Trimming at V came to 5 bases and at J to 6 bases, leaving 7 bases not matched to a gene. The CDR3 extends over 15 amino acids. As DNA, the CDR3 is TGTGCCAGCAGCCCAAGGACAGGGGGAATCAATGAGCAGTTCTTC. Protein sequence: CASSPRTGGINEQFF.

V is TRBV30 and J is TRBJ1-1; D not certain. CDR1 and CDR2 from the germline V gene are GTSNPN and SVGIG (reference sequence). Trimming took off 0 bases at V and 0 bases at J, with 8 bases between the two ends. The CDR3 loop spans 14 amino acids. The CDR3 here is CAWSVARLNTEAFF. The CDR3 bases are TGTGCCTGGAGTGTGGCCAGGTTGAACACTGAAGCTTTCTTT. The entire variable domain, with the rest obtained from reference TRBV30 and TRBJ1-1, is as follows: SQTIHQWPATLVQPVGSPLSLECTVEGTSNPNLYWYRQAAGRGLQLLFYSVGIGQISSEVPQNLSASRPQDRQFILSSKKLLLSDSGFYLCAWSVARLNTEAFFGQGTRLTVV.

J is TRBJ2-2 and V is TRBV7-2; maybe TRBD1 (6 bases). V was trimmed by 1 base and J by 4 bases, leaving 10 bases between them. This CDR3 spans 15 amino acids. Germline V lookup: CDR1 SGHTA, CDR2 FQGNSA. This CDR3 reads CASSLGDRRTGELFF. CDR3 in DNA: TGTGCCAGCAGCTTAGGCGACAGGCGCACCGGGGAGCTGTTTTTT.